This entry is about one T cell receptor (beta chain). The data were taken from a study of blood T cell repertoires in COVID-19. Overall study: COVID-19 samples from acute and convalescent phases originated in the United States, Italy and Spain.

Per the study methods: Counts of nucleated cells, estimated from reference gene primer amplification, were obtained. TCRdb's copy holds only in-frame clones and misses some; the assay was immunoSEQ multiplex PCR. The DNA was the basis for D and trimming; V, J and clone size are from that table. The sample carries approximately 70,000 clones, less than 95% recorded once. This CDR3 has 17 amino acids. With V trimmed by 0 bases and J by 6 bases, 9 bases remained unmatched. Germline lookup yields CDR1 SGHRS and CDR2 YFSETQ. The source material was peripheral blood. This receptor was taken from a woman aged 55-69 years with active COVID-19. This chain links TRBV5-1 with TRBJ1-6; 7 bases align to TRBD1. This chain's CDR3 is CASSLAKGGQPNSPLHF. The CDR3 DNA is TGCGCCAGCAGCTTGGCAAAGGGGGGACAGCCTAATTCACCCCTCCACTTT.